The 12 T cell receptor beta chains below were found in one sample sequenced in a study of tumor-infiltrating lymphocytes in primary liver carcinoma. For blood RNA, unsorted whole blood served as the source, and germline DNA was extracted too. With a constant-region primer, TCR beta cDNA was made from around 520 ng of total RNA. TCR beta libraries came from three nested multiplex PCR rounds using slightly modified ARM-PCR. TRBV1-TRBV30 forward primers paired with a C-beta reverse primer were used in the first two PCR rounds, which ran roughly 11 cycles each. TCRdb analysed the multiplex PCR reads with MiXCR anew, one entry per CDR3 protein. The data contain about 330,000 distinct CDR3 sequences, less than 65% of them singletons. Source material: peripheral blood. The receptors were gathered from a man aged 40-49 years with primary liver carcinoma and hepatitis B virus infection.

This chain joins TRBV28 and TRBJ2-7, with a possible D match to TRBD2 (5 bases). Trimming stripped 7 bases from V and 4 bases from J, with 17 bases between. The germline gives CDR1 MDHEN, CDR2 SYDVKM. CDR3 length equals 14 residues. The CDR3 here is CASNPGGPIYEQYF. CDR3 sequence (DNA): TGTGCCAGCAACCCCGGAGGACCGATTTACGAGCAGTACTTC.

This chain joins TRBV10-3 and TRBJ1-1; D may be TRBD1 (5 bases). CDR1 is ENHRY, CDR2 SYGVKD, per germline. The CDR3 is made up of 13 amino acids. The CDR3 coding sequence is TGTGACACCAGCCGGACACAGAACACTGAAGCTTTCTTT. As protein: CDTSRTQNTEAFF.

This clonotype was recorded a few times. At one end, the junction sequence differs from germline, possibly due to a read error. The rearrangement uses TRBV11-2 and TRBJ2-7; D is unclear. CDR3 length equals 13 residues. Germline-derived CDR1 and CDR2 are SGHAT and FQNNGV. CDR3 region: CTSRPTETYEQYF. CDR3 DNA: TGTACCAGCAGGCCAACAGAGACTTACGAGCAGTACTTC.

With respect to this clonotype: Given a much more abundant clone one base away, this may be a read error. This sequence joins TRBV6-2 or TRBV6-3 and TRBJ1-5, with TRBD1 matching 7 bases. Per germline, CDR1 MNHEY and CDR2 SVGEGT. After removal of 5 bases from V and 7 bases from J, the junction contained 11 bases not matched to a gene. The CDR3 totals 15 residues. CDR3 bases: TGTGCCAGCAGTCTTGGGGCAGGGGGATGGCAGCCCCAGCATTTT. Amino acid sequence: CASSLGAGGWQPQHF.

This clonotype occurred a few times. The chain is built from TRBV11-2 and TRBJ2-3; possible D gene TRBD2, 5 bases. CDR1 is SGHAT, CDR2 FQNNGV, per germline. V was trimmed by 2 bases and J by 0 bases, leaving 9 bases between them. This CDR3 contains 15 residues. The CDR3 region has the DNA TGTGCCAGCAGCTTAAGTAGGACTAGCACAGATACGCAGTATTTT. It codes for CASSLSRTSTDTQYF.

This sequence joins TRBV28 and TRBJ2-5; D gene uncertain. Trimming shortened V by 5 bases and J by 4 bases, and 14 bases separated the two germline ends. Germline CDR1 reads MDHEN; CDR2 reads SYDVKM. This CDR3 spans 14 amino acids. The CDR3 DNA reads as TGTGCCAGCAGTCCCCCCTGGGGTGCAGAGACCCAGTACTTC. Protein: CASSPPWGAETQYF.

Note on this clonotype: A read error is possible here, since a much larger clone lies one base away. DNA of the CDR3: TGCGCCAGCAGCCAAGTACCAGGGGTCCGCAATGAGCAGTTCTTC. Its translation is CASSQVPGVRNEQFF. This chain joins TRBV4-3 and TRBJ2-1; a possible D gene is TRBD1 (6 bases). The CDR3 contains 15 residues. Germline V CDR1 and CDR2: LGHNA, YSLEER. V lost 1 base and J 6 bases, leaving 13 bases between the germline ends.

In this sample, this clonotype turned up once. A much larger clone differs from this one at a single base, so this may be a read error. The CDR3 sequence is CACSQERDRYNEQFF. CDR3 nucleotide sequence: TGTGCCTGCAGCCAAGAGAGAGACAGATACAATGAGCAGTTCTTC. The V and J genes are TRBV4-2 and TRBJ2-1; a possible D gene is TRBD1 (5 bases). The CDR3 spans 15 residues. In germline, CDR1 is LGHNA, CDR2 YNFKEQ.

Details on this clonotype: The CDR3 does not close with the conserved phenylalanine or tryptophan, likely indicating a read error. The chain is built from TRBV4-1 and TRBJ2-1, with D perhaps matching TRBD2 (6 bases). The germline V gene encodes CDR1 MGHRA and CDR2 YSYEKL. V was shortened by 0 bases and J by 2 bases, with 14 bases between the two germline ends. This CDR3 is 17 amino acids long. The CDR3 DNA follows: TGCGCCAGCAGCCAAGAAGAGGCGGGATACCCCTACAATGAGCAGTTCCTC. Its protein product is CASSQEEAGYPYNEQFL.

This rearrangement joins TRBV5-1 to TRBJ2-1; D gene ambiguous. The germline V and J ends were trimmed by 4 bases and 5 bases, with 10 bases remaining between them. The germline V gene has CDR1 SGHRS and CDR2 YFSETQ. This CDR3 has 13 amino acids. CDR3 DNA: TGCGCCAGCAGCCACGCGTCCAACAATGAGCAGTTCTTC. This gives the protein CASSHASNNEQFF.

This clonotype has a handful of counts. This CDR3 is CAIGGPRLYGYTF. CDR3 nucleotide sequence: TGTGCCATCGGTGGGCCCAGACTCTATGGCTACACCTTC. The chain carries TRBV10-3 and TRBJ1-2; the D is unclear. The CDR3 spans 13 residues. Trimming shortened V by 8 bases and J by 4 bases, and 14 bases separated the two germline ends. Germline CDR1 ENHRY, CDR2 SYGVKD.

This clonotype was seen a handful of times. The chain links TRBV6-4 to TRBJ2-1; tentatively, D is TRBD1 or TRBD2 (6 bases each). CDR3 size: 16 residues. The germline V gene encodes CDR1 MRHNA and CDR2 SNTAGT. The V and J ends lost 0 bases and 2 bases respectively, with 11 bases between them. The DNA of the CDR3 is TGTGCCAGCAGTGACTCCCCGGGGGCCCCCTACAATGAGCAGTTCTTC. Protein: CASSDSPGAPYNEQFF.